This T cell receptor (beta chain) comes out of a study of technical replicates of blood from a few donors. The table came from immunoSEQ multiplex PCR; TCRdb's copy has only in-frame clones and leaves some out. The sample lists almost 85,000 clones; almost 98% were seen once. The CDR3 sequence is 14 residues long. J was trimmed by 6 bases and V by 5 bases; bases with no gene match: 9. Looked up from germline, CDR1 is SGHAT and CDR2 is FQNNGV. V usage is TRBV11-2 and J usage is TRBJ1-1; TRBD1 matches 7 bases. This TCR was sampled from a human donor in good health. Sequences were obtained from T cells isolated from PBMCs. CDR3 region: CASSARQGPPEAFF. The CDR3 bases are TGTGCCAGCAGCGCGCGACAGGGTCCGCCTGAAGCTTTCTTT.